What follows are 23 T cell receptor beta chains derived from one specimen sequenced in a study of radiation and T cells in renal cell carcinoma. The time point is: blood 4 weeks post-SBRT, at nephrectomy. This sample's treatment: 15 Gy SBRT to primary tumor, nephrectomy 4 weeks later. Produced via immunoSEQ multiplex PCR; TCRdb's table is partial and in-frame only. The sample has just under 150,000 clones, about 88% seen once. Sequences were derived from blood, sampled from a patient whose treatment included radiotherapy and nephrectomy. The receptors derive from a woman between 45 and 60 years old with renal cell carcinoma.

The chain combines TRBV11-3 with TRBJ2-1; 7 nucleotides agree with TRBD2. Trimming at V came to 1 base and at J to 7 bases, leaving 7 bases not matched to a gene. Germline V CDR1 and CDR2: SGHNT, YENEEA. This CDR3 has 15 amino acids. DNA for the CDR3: TGTGCCAGCAGCTTAGTTTCGGGAGGCCTGAATGAGCAGTTCTTC. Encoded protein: CASSLVSGGLNEQFF. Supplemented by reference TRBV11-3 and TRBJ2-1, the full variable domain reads EAGVVQSPRYKIIEKKQPVAFWCNPISGHNTLYWYLQNLGQGPELLIRYENEEAVDDSQLPKDRFSAERLKGVDSTLKIQPAELGDSAVYLCASSLVSGGLNEQFFGPGTRLTVL.

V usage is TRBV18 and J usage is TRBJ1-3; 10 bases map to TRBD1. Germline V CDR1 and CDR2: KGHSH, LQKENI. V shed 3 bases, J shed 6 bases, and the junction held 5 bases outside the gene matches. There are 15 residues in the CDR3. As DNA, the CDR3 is TGTGCCAGCTCACCCGGGACAGGGGAGGAAAACACCATATATTTT. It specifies CASSPGTGEENTIYF.

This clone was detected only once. The DNA of the CDR3 is TGTGCCAGCAGCTTAGCCAGGGCGGACACCGGGGAGCTGTTTTTT. Protein sequence: CASSLARADTGELFF. This chain uses TRBV7-9 with TRBJ2-2; TRBD1 might be the D (5 bases). CDR3 length: 15 amino acids. The V gene lost 0 bases and the J gene lost 3 bases, with 8 bases spanning the gap. The germline V gene encodes CDR1 SEHNR and CDR2 FQNEAQ (reference sequence). The variable domain in full, completed from reference TRBV7-9 and TRBJ2-2, reads DTGVSQNPRHKITKRGQNVTFRCDPISEHNRLYWYRQTLGQGPEFLTYFQNEAQLEKSRLLSDRFSAERPKGSFSTLEIQRTEQGDSAMYLCASSLARADTGELFFGEGSRLTVL.

Here the CDR3 reads CASSLAGVNTGELFF. The DNA of the CDR3 is TGTGCCAGCAGCTTAGCGGGGGTGAACACCGGGGAGCTGTTTTTT. The chain links TRBV7-9 to TRBJ2-2; D possibly matches TRBD1 or TRBD2 (5 bases each). Germline V gives CDR1 SEHNR, CDR2 FQNEAQ (reference sequence). This CDR3 has 15 amino acids. V was clipped by 0 bases and J by 1 base, with 6 bases between them.

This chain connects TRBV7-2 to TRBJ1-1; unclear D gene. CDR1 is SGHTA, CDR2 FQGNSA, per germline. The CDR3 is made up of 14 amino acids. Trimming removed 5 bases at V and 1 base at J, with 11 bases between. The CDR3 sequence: CASSLLPGNTEAFF. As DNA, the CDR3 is TGTGCCAGCAGCCTACTACCGGGGAACACTGAAGCTTTCTTT.

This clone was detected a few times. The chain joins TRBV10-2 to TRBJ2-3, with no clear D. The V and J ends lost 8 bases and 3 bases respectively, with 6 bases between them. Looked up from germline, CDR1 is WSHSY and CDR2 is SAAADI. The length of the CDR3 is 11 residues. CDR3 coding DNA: TGCGCCAGCGGCGGTACAGATACGCAGTATTTT. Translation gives CASGGTDTQYF.

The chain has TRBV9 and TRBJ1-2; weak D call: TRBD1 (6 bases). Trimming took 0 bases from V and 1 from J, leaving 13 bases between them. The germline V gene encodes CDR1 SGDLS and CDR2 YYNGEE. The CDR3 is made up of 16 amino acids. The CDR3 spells CASSVAPGGDNYGYTF. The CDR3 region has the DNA TGTGCCAGCAGCGTAGCTCCTGGGGGCGATAACTATGGCTACACCTTC.

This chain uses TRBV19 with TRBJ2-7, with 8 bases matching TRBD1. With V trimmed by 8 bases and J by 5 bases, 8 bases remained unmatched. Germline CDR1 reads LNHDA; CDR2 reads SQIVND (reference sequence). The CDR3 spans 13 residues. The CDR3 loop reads CASGPGGMNEQYF. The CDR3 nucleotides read TGTGCCAGTGGACCAGGGGGCATGAACGAGCAGTACTTC.

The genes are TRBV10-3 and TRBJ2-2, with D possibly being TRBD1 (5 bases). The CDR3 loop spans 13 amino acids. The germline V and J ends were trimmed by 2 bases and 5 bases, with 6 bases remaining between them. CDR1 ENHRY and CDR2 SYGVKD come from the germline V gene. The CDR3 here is CAISEQGTGELFF. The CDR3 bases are TGTGCCATCAGTGAGCAGGGAACCGGGGAGCTGTTTTTT.

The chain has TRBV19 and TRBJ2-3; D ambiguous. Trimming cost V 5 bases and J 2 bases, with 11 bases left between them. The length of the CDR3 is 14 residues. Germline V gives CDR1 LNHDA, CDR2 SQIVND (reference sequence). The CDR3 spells CASSPRPITDTQYF. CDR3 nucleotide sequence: TGTGCCAGTAGTCCAAGACCCATCACAGATACGCAGTATTTT.

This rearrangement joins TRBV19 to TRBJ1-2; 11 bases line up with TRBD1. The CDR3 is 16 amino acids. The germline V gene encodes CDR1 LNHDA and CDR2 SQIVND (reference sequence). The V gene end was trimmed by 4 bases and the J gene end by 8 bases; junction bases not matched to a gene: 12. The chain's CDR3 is CASSRQFGQGAGGYTF. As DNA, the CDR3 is TGTGCCAGTAGTAGACAATTCGGACAGGGGGCCGGCGGCTACACCTTC.

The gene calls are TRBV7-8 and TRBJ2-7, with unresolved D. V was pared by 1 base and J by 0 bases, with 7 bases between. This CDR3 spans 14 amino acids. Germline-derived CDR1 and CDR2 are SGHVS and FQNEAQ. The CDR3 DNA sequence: TGTGCCAGCAGCTTAGAACCCAGCTCCTACGAGCAGTACTTC. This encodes CASSLEPSSYEQYF.

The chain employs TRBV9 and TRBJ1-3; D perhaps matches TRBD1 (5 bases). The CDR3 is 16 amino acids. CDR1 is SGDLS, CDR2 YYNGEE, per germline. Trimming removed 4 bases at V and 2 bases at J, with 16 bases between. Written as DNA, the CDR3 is TGTGCCAGCAGCCCGGACGCGGGGGTAACTGGAAACACCATATATTTT. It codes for CASSPDAGVTGNTIYF.

CDR3 nucleotides: TGTGCCAGTAGTCTAGGACCAAGCACAGATACGCAGTATTTT. This codes for CASSLGPSTDTQYF. The chain has TRBV19 and TRBJ2-3; D is unclear. Germline assignment: CDR1 LNHDA and CDR2 SQIVND (reference sequence). V was shortened by 5 bases and J by 0 bases, with 9 bases between the two germline ends. This CDR3 contains 14 residues.

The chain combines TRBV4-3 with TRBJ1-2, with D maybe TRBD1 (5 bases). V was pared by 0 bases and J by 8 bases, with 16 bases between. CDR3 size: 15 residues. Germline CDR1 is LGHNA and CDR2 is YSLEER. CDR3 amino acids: CASSQDVNAGTGYTF. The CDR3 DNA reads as TGCGCCAGCAGCCAAGATGTCAACGCAGGGACCGGCTACACCTTC.

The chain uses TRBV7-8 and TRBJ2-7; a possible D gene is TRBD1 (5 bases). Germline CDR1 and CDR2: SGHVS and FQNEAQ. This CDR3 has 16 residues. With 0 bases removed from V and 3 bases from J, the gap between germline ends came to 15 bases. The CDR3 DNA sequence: TGTGCCAGCAGCTTAGCGGCCAGGGTTAACAGCTACGAGCAGTACTTC. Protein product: CASSLAARVNSYEQYF.

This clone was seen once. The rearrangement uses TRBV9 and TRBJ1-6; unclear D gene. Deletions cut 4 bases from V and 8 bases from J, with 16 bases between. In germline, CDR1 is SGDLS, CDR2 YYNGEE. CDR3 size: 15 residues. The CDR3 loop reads CASSSSGRFDSPLHF. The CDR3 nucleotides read TGTGCCAGCAGCTCCTCTGGGAGGTTCGATTCACCCCTCCACTTT.

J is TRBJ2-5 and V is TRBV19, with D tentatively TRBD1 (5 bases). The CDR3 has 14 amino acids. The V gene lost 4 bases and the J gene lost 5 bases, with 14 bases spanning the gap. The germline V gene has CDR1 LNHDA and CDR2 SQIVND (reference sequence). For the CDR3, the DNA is TGTGCCAGTAGTACCTCAGGGATACGGGAGACCCAGTACTTC. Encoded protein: CASSTSGIRETQYF. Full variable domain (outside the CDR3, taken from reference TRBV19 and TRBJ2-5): DGGITQSPKYLFRKEGQNVTLSCEQNLNHDAMYWYRQDPGQGLRLIYYSQIVNDFQKGDIAEGYSVSREKKESFPLTVTSAQKNPTAFYLCASSTSGIRETQYFGPGTRLLVL.

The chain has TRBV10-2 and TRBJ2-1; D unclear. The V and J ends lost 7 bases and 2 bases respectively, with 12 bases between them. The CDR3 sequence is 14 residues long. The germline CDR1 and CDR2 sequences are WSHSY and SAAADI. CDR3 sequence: CASNLAVAYNEQFF. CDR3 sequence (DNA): TGCGCCAGCAATTTAGCTGTTGCCTACAATGAGCAGTTCTTC.

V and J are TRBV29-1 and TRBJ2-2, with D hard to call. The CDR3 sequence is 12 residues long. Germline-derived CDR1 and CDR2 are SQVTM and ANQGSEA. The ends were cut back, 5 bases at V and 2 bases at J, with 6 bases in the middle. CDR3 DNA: TGCAGCGTTTTACTTAACACCGGGGAGCTGTTTTTT. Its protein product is CSVLLNTGELFF.

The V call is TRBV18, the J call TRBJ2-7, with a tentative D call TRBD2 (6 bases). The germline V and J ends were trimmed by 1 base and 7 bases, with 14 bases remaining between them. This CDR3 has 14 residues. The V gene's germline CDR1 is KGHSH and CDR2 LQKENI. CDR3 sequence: CASSPHAGAGEQYF. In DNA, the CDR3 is TGTGCCAGCTCACCACATGCGGGCGCGGGAGAGCAGTACTTC.

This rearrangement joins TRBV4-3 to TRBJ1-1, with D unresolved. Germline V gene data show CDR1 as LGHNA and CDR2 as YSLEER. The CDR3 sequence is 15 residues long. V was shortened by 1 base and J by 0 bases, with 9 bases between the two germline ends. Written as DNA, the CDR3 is TGCGCCAGCAGCCAAGTGCCAGGCTTGAACACTGAAGCTTTCTTT. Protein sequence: CASSQVPGLNTEAFF.

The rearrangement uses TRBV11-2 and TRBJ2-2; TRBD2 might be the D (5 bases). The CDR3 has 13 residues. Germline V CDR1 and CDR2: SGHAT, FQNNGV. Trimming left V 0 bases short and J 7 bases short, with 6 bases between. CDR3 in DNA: TGTGCCAGCAGCTTAGATCGGGGCGGGGAGCTGTTTTTT. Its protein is CASSLDRGGELFF.